Listed below are T cell receptor beta chains from one sample, sequenced in a study of cytomegalovirus exposure and HLA in healthy donors. The assay was immunoSEQ multiplex PCR, and TCRdb's table has in-frame clones only and misses some. The sample has under 200,000 clones, approximately 86% seen once. Sequenced material: PBMCs. The receptors shown here come from a woman between 18 and 29 years old in good health and CMV-seronegative. CDR3s include the opening cysteine and the closing phenylalanine or tryptophan. A D gene is named only where the DNA matches it firmly. Size is omitted from some rows. Given values are once, few, many or a class for expanded clones.

.	TRBJ2-7	.	TRBV6-5	TGTGCCAGCAGGACGACCGGGACTCCCTCCTACGAGCAGTACTTC	CASRTTGTPSYEQYF
TRBD1	TRBJ1-2	once	TRBV6-5	TGTGCCAGCACCGCCTTCTCGACAGGGAGCTATGGCTACACCTTC	CASTAFSTGSYGYTF
TRBD2	TRBJ2-2	.	TRBV9	TGTGCCAGCAGCGTCGTGGGAGGGCCATCGGGCGGGGAGCTGTTTTTT	CASSVVGGPSGGELFF
.	TRBJ1-2	once	TRBV30	TGTGCCTGGAGTTTATACTATGGCTACACCTTC	CAWSLYYGYTF
TRBD1	TRBJ1-2	.	TRBV14	TGTGCCAGCAGCCAAGATGTAGGGGGCGATCATGGCTACACCTTC	CASSQDVGGDHGYTF
.	TRBJ2-1	.	TRBV11-2	TGTGCCAGCAGCCCATCGGGTACCTCCTACAATGAGCAGTTCTTC	CASSPSGTSYNEQFF
TRBD2	TRBJ2-3	.	TRBV28	TGTGCCAGCAGTTTAGCGGGAGTGTTGGGGGGCACAGATACGCAGTATTTT	CASSLAGVLGGTDTQYF
.	TRBJ1-1	few	TRBV29-1	TGCAGCGTGCTAGACGGGAACACTGAAGCTTTCTTT	CSVLDGNTEAFF
TRBD1	TRBJ2-3	once	TRBV12-5	TGTGCTAGTGGTTTGCCGGGACAGGGTATAGATTTT	CASGLPGQGIDF
.	TRBJ1-1	once	TRBV28	TGTGCCAGCACCGAAAGGGGGACACAAACTAGAGGGGCTTTCTTT	CASTERGTQTRGAFF
TRBD2	TRBJ2-1	.	TRBV6-4	TGTGCCAGCAGAAAATCTAGCGGGGGGGCCTATGAGCAGTTCTTC	CASRKSSGGAYEQFF